The 15 T cell receptor beta chains given below trace back to one sample, sequenced in a study of identical twins. TCRdb reprocessed the 5' RACE reads via MiXCR and lists one record per CDR3 protein. The table records approximately 240,000 distinct CDR3 sequences, roughly an eighth of them present only once. Sequencing was carried out using memory (CD45RO+) T cells sorted from blood. The source of these receptors is a woman under 30 in good health.

This chain uses TRBV6-5 with TRBJ1-2, with D unclear. The CDR3 is 15 residues long. Trimming took 1 base from V and 4 from J, leaving 13 bases between them. The germline V gene encodes CDR1 MNHEY and CDR2 SVGAGI. The CDR3 DNA reads TGTGCCAGCAGTTACTGGGCAGAAATGGTCTATGGCTACACCTTC. Its protein product is CASSYWAEMVYGYTF.

The chain joins TRBV7-2 to TRBJ2-1; D gene ambiguous. Germline-derived CDR1 and CDR2 are SGHTA and FQGNSA. V lost 5 bases, J lost 7 bases, and 24 bases lay in between. This CDR3 comprises 17 residues. The CDR3 bases are TGTGCCAGCAGCATAGGGATTGGACGCTCCTGGGGTAATGAGCAGTTCTTC. Translated, it gives CASSIGIGRSWGNEQFF.

This clonotype was recorded a few times. The chain couples TRBV5-1 to TRBJ2-7; 8 bases align to TRBD1. CDR1 and CDR2 (germline): SGHRS, YFSETQ. The CDR3 spans 14 residues. V shed 4 bases, J shed 7 bases, and the junction held 10 bases outside the gene matches. This CDR3 is CASSPLTGAGEQYF. In DNA form, the CDR3 reads TGCGCCAGCAGCCCATTGACAGGGGCGGGGGAGCAGTACTTC.

This clonotype was seen at least ten times. The chain joins TRBV12-3 or TRBV12-4 to TRBJ1-2; a possible D gene is TRBD1 (6 bases). The CDR3 has 13 amino acids. Trimming stripped 1 base from V and 5 bases from J, with 8 bases between. Written as DNA, the CDR3 is TGTGCCAGCAGTTTAGAAACAGGGTATGGCTACACCTTC. Amino acid sequence: CASSLETGYGYTF.

This chain links TRBV10-2 with TRBJ2-7; 7 positions match TRBD1. The CDR3 totals 15 residues. Germline lookup yields CDR1 WSHSY and CDR2 SAAADI. The V gene end was trimmed by 5 bases and the J gene end by 3 bases; junction bases not matched to a gene: 10. CDR3 bases: TGCGCCAGCAGTCCTCGACAGGGTTTTGACTACGAGCAGTACTTC. Encoded protein: CASSPRQGFDYEQYF.

This chain links TRBV29-1 with TRBJ1-2, with 10 nucleotides matching TRBD1. CDR3 length equals 12 residues. V lost 7 bases, J lost 8 bases, and 7 bases stayed unmatched. CDR1 is SQVTM, CDR2 ANQGSEA, per germline. CDR3 amino acids: CSGGDRGYGYTF. The CDR3, as DNA: TGCAGCGGGGGGGACAGGGGCTACGGCTACACCTTC.

The chain uses TRBV3-1 and TRBJ1-5; 9 nucleotides align to TRBD1. V shed 8 bases, J shed 1 base, and the junction held 3 bases outside the gene matches. CDR1 and CDR2 from the germline V gene are LGHDT and YNNKEL (reference sequence). This CDR3 has 14 amino acids. CDR3 in amino acids: CASGGQGSNQPQHF. CDR3 bases: TGTGCCAGCGGTGGACAGGGGAGCAATCAGCCCCAGCATTTT. Complete variable domain (other parts from reference TRBV3-1 and TRBJ1-5): DTAVSQTPKYLVTQMGNDKSIKCEQNLGHDTMYWYKQDSKKFLKIMFSYNNKELIINETVPNRFSPKSPDKAHLNLHINSLELGDSAVYFCASGGQGSNQPQHFGDGTRLSIL.

This sequence joins TRBV3-1 and TRBJ1-2, with no clear D. There are 12 residues in the CDR3. Trimming shortened V by 4 bases and J by 5 bases, and 8 bases separated the two germline ends. Germline loops: CDR1 LGHDT, CDR2 YNNKEL (reference sequence). CDR3 loop: CASSRAEYGYTF. CDR3 coding DNA: TGTGCCAGCAGCCGGGCGGAGTATGGCTACACCTTC.

This clonotype was counted between two and nine times. The chain joins TRBV18 to TRBJ2-1, with 8 bases matching TRBD1. From germline, CDR1 is KGHSH and CDR2 LQKENI. The ends lost 3 bases at V and 3 bases at J; junction bases unmatched: 4. This CDR3 region has 15 residues. CDR3 in amino acids: CASSPQTGVYNEQFF. The DNA of the CDR3 is TGTGCCAGCTCACCTCAGACAGGGGTCTACAATGAGCAGTTCTTC.

This clonotype was seen more than once but under ten times. The rearrangement joins TRBV20-1 to TRBJ2-3; TRBD2 aligns across 8 bases. The CDR3 covers 13 residues. V gave up 0 bases and J gave up 7 bases; unmatched junction bases: 3. Germline CDR1 is DFQATT and CDR2 is SNEGSKA (reference sequence). The CDR3 bases are TGCAGTGCTAGAGATCGGGGGGGCAATACGCAGTATTTT. This gives the protein CSARDRGGNTQYF.

There are a few counts of this clonotype. The chain has TRBV5-1 and TRBJ2-2; 11 bases agree with TRBD1. The CDR3 has 15 amino acids. V was pared by 4 bases and J by 6 bases, with 5 bases of the junction left unmatched. The germline CDR1 and CDR2 sequences are SGHRS and YFSETQ. Here the CDR3 DNA reads TGCGCCAGCAGCACGGGACAGGGGGAGGCCGGGGAGCTGTTTTTT. This encodes CASSTGQGEAGELFF.

The chain carries TRBV19 and TRBJ2-5; TRBD1 matches 9 bases. The CDR3 covers 14 residues. The germline V gene has CDR1 LNHDA and CDR2 SQIVND (reference sequence). V shed 9 bases and J 6 bases; nucleotides not matched to a gene: 11. CDR3: CASGGTGFSKTQYF. Written as DNA, the CDR3 is TGTGCCAGCGGGGGGACAGGGTTTTCAAAGACCCAGTACTTC.

The CDR3 spells CASNIVAEYPYEQYF. For the CDR3, the DNA is TGTGCCAGCAATATAGTGGCGGAATACCCCTACGAGCAGTACTTC. The genes are TRBV7-8 and TRBJ2-7, with no clear D. This CDR3 region has 15 residues. Germline lookup yields CDR1 SGHVS and CDR2 FQNEAQ. Trimming removed 7 bases at V and 2 bases at J, with 18 bases between.

V usage is TRBV14 and J usage is TRBJ2-1; D remains unclear. Deletions cut 3 bases from V and 8 bases from J, with 20 bases between. The CDR3 consists of 16 residues. Germline lookup yields CDR1 SGHDN and CDR2 FVKESK. CDR3: CASSQWTSNFVDEQFF. CDR3 coding DNA: TGTGCCAGCAGCCAGTGGACCTCGAACTTCGTCGATGAGCAGTTCTTC. The full variable domain, with the rest looked up from reference TRBV14 and TRBJ2-1, is EAGVTQFPSHSVIEKGQTVTLRCDPISGHDNLYWYRRVMGKEIKFLLHFVKESKQDESGMPNNRFLAERTGGTYSTLKVQPAELEDSGVYFCASSQWTSNFVDEQFFGPGTRLTVL.

The rearrangement joins TRBV4-3 to TRBJ1-4, with D possibly matching TRBD1 (5 bases). This CDR3 has 15 residues. From germline, CDR1 is LGHNA and CDR2 YSLEER. V gave up 0 bases and J gave up 7 bases, with 12 bases separating them. The DNA of the CDR3 is TGCGCCAGCAGCCAAGAACAGGCCAGGTTTGAAAAACTGTTTTTT. This sequence encodes CASSQEQARFEKLFF.